Given below is one T cell receptor (beta chain) in context. Its binding antigen is unknown. There are no base qualities to consult, and no much larger clone falls within one base. V was cut back by 3 bases and J by 4 bases, leaving a gap of 13 bases between them. From the cysteine up to the phenylalanine, the CDR3 has a length of 16 residues. Only the CDR3 portion is preserved as DNA: 48 bases, with reading frame beginning at the first base. The germline V gene gives CDR1 as WSHSY and CDR2 as SAAADI. This sample stems from a study of blood T cell repertoires in COVID-19 (dated by TCRdb to about 2020). General notes on the study: Collaborator samples came from the United States, Italy and Spain and covered acute and convalescent phases of COVID-19. The samples were drawn from the first 160 participants of the ongoing ImmuneRACE study and from some 1,300 subjects provided by 6 global collaborators. A de-identified subject ID, COVID-19 status, age in years and sex were almost always included in the sample metadata. The prospective study material was composed of cDNA or gDNA derived from T cells, B-cell-depleted T cells, or PBMCs. A freely available public database, intended as a resource for researchers studying the immune response to SARS-CoV-2, is where the repertoires were released. HLA class I and class II types, where available, came from metadata supplied by the sample provider rather than from assay-based typing. Deeply sampled blood TCRbeta repertoires from subjects exposed to, actively infected with, or recovered from COVID-19 were included in the dataset. Broad study findings and their caveats: The quantity of clinical and demographic metadata differed by source and by participant and was supplied without curation.

One collaborating source in Seattle enrolled patients while the patients were actively infected and followed the patients over time throughout the course of disease. Each collaborating institution followed its own protocols to collect whole blood in K2EDTA tubes. For TCRbeta analysis, collaborator samples were shipped as frozen whole blood, as isolated PBMCs, or as DNA extracted from either sample type. TCRbeta CDR3 regions were amplified from genomic DNA by means of the immunoSEQ Assay, a bias-controlled multiplex PCR. The authors processed their data as follows. Within the assay, amplification of reference gene primers was used to estimate how many nucleated cells each sample contained. Sequence reads were collapsed and filtered to measure the absolute abundance of every unique TCRbeta CDR3 rearrangement. For each sample, productive Simpson clonality was calculated as the square root of Simpson's diversity index across productive rearrangements. This immuneACCESS table, as held by TCRdb, lists in-frame sequences with V and J called but not all clones. Of the missing ones, under half trace to an unresolved V gene in checked studies; the others have no known cause. That table gives V, J and clone size, and the DNA gave D and trimming. This sample holds 270,000 or so clones; roughly 89% were observed only once. The ten largest clones add up to more than 9.5% of the sample.

The rearrangement combines TRBV10-2 with TRBJ2-6; a confident D gene designation cannot be given. The sequenced sample was peripheral blood. This sequence originates from a woman aged 25 to 45 with COVID-19, enrolled during active disease. The nucleotides are TGCGCCAGCAGTGATGACCAGTGGAGCGGGGCCAACGTCCTGACTTTC. Translation gives CASSDDQWSGANVLTF.